This TCR beta chain was captured in a study of yellow fever vaccine responses in identical twins. Study-level results: Twin vaccine T cell responses reportedly seemed partly convergent, partly personalized.

CDR3 length equals 15 residues. The germline CDR1 and CDR2 sequences are SGHRS and YFSETQ. Trimming at V came to 5 bases and at J to 8 bases, leaving 6 bases not matched to a gene. TCRdb re-analysed the RT-PCR reads in MiXCR, keeping a single row per CDR3 protein. Altogether more than 15,000 distinct CDR3 sequences are present, about 65% being singletons, with the ten largest covering about 2.5%. As concerns this clonotype: Its antigen is still unknown.

This chain joins TRBV5-1 and TRBJ2-1, with TRBD2 matching 14 bases. The sequenced sample was T cells from blood (PBMCs), unsorted or a sorted subset (not recorded which), obtained before or after yellow fever vaccination (not recorded which). This TCR came from a woman between 18 and 29 years old who received the yellow fever vaccine. This CDR3 is CASSTGTSGSDEQFF. In DNA form, the CDR3 reads TGCGCCAGCAGTACCGGGACTAGCGGGAGTGATGAGCAGTTCTTC.